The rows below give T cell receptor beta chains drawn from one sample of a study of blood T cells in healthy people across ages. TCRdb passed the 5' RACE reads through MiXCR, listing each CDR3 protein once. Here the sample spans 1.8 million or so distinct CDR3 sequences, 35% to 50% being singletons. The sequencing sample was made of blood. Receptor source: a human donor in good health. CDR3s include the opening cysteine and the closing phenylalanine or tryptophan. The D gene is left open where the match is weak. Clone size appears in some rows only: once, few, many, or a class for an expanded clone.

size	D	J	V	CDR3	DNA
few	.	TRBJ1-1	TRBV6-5	CASSYSGGGAYTEAFF	TGTGCCAGCAGTTACTCGGGCGGGGGCGCTTACACTGAAGCTTTCTTT
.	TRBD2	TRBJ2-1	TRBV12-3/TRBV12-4	CALTGGSLTNEQFF	TGTGCCCTCACGGGGGGGAGTCTGACCAATGAGCAGTTCTTC
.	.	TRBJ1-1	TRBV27	CASATHWNTEAFF	TGTGCCAGCGCTACCCACTGGAACACTGAAGCTTTCTTT
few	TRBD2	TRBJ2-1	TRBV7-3	CASSPPGLAGGHNEQFF	TGTGCCAGCAGCCCGCCGGGACTAGCGGGGGGGCACAATGAGCAGTTCTTC
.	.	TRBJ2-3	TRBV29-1	CSVEASQRSIDTQYF	TGCAGCGTTGAAGCCTCCCAGCGGAGCATAGATACGCAGTATTTT
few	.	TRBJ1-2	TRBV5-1	CASSLYRERYTF	TGCGCCAGCAGCCTATACAGGGAGAGGTACACCTTC
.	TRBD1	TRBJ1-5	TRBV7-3	CASSPGTEFNQPQHF	TGTGCCAGCAGCCCTGGGACAGAGTTCAATCAGCCCCAGCATTTT
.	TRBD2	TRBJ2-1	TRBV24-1	CATSDFAAGGYNEQFF	TGTGCCACCAGTGATTTTGCCGCGGGGGGATACAATGAGCAGTTCTTC
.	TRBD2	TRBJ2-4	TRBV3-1	CASKQAGQNIQYF	TGTGCCAGCAAACAAGCGGGGCAGAACATTCAGTACTTC
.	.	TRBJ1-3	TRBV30	CAWSVVDGNTIYF	TGTGCCTGGAGTGTTGTAGACGGAAACACCATATATTTT
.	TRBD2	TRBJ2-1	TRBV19	CVSNPSGVYNEQFF	TGTGTCAGTAACCCTAGCGGGGTTTACAATGAGCAGTTCTTC
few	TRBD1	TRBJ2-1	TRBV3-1	CASSRDSPLSYNEQFF	TGTGCCAGCAGCCGGGACAGCCCCCTCTCCTACAATGAGCAGTTCTTC
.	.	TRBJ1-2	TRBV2	CASSGTVANYGYTF	TGTGCCAGCAGTGGGACCGTAGCTAACTATGGCTACACCTTC
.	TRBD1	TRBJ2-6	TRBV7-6	CASSKRTGGAGANVLTF	TGCGCCAGCAGCAAGCGGACAGGGGGTGCTGGGGCCAACGTCCTGACTTTC
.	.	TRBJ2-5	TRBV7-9	CASSMDGTWLVETQYF	TGTGCCAGCAGCATGGACGGGACATGGCTTGTGGAGACCCAGTACTTC
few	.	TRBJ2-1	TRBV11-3	CASSPPGGPIYNEQFF	TGTGCCAGCAGCCCGCCGGGCGGCCCGATTTACAATGAGCAGTTCTTC
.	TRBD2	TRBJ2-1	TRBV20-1	CSARERLAGGAWDEQFF	TGCAGTGCTAGAGAACGACTAGCGGGGGGAGCGTGGGATGAGCAGTTCTTC
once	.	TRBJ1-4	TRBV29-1	CSVGGTGQEKLFF	TGCAGCGTTGGGGGAACAGGGCAAGAAAAACTGTTTTTT
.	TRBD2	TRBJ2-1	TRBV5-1	CASSPGLAGRDNEQFF	TGCGCCAGCAGTCCAGGACTAGCGGGGAGGGACAATGAGCAGTTCTTC
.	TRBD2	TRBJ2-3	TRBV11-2	CASSFSSGEVDTQYF	TGTGCCAGCAGCTTTTCTAGCGGGGAGGTAGATACGCAGTATTTT
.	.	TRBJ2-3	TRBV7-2	CASSPNQGDTQYF	TGTGCCAGCAGCCCAAACCAGGGGGATACGCAGTATTTT
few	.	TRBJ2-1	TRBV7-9	CASSFDQNYNEQFF	TGTGCCAGCAGCTTTGATCAAAACTACAATGAGCAGTTCTTC